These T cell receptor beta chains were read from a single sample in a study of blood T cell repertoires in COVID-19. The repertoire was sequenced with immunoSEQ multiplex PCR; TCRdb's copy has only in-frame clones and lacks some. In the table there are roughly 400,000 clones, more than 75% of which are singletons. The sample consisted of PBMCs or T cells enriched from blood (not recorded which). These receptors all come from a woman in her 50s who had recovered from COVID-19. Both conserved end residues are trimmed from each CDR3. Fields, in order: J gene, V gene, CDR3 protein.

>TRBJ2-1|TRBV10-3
AISASGGAYEQF
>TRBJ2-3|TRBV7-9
ASSSLGGGTTDTQY
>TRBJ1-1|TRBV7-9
ASSRDRNTEAF
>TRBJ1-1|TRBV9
ASSVQAMNTEAF
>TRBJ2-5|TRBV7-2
ASSLSGGETQY
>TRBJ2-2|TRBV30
AWSQLGAGELF
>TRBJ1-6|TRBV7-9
ASSPGTVNSPLH
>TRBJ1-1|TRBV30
AWSVPGGTEAF
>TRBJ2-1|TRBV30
AWSGAGPNEQF
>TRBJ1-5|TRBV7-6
ASSSRRGANSNQPQH
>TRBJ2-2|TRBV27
ASSRGESGELF
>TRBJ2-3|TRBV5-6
ASSFSSTDTQY
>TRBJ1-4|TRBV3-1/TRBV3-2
ASSQGTGRNEKLF
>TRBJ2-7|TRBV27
ASRRGFGSYEQY
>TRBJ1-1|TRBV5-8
ASSLERGWKNTEAF
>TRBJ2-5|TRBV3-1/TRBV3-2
ASSQDRGTSRAQY
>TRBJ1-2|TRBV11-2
ASSSKQGAYGYT
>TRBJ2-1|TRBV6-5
ASSPGLAGFNEQF
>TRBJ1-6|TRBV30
AWSTGQYNSPLH
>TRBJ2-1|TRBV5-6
ASSLPSLLEQF
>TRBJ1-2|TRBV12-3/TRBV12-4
ASSFGTGSYT
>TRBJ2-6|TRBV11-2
ASSLRSGVGANVLT
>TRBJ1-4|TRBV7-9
ASRRQGGNEKLF
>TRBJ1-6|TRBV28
ASSPDRVASPLH
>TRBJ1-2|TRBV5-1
ASTSDGIGYGYT
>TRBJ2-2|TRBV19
ASSPRIGTGIPGELF
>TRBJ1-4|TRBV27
ASSSRTGTEKLF
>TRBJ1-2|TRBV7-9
ASSLSGGQNSNYGYT
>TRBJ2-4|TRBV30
AWSRSLAGAKNIQY
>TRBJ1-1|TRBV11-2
ASSLEVRANTEAF
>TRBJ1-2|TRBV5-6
ASSLVWGGYGYT
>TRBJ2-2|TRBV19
ASRTGGTNTGELF
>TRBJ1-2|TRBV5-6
ASSVRQNLISYGYT
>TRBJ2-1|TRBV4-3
ASSQDLRHYNEQF
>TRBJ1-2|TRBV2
ASSENQDYGYT
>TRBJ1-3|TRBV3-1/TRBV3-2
ASSIGSPGNTIY
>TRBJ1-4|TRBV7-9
ASSKDSSDEKLF
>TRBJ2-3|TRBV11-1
ASSGGRDTQY
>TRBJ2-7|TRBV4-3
ASNRKKPGEGLRDEQY
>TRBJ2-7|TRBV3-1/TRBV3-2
ASSPGRGAYEQY
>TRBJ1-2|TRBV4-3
ASSQAINRGTGYT
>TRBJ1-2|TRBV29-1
SVGPGQDGNYGYT
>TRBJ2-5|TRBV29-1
SVAPAAEETQY
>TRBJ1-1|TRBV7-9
ASSLDRGYTEAF
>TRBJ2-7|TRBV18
ASSPGTDYEQY
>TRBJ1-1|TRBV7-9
ASSRLWDSITNTEAF